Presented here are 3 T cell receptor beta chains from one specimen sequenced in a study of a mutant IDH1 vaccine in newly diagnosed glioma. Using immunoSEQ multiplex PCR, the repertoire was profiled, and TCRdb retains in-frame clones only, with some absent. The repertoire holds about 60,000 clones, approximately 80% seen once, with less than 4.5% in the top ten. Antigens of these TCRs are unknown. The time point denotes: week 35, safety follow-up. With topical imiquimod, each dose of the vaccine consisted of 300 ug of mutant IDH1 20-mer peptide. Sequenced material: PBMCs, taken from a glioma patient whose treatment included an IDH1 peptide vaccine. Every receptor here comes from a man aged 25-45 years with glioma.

CDR3 sequence: CASSPQGTSGYNEQFF. CDR3 DNA sequence: TGTGCCAGCAGCCCCCAGGGGACTAGCGGATACAATGAGCAGTTCTTC. The chain uses TRBV4-2 and TRBJ2-1; 11 nucleotides align to TRBD2. CDR3 length: 16 amino acids. Germline V gene sequence: CDR1 LGHNA, CDR2 YNFKEQ. Unmatched junction bases numbered 6, after V lost 4 bases and J lost 4 bases.

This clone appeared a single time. DNA of the CDR3: TGTGCCACCGGGACTAGCGGGGGGAGCAATGAGCAGTTCTTC. Translation: CATGTSGGSNEQFF. This chain uses TRBV2 with TRBJ2-1, with TRBD2 matching over 15 bases. The CDR3 loop spans 14 amino acids. Germline V gene data show CDR1 as SNHLY and CDR2 as FYNNEI. The V segment lost 10 bases and the J segment 6 bases; nucleotides outside the gene matches: 4.

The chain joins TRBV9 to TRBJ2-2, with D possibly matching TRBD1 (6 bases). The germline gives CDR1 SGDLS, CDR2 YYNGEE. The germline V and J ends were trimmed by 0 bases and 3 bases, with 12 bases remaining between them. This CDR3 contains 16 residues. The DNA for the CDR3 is TGTGCCAGCAGCGTAGCAGGGGCCCGGGACACCGGGGAGCTGTTTTTT. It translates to CASSVAGARDTGELFF.